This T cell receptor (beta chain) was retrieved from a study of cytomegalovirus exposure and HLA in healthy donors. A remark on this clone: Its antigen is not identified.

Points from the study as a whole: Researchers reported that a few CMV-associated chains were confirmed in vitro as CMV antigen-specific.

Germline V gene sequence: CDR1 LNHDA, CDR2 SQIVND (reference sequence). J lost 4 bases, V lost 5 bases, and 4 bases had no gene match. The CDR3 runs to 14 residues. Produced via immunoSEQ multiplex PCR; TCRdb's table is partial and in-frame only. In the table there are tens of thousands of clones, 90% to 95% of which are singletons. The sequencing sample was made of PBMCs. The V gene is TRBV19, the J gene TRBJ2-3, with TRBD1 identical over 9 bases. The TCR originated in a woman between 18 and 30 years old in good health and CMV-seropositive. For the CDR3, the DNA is TGTGCCAGTAGTCCGCGACAGGGGGCAGATACGCAGTATTTT. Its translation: CASSPRQGADTQYF.